This TCR beta chain was captured by sequencing in a study of cytomegalovirus exposure and HLA in healthy donors. Trimming stripped 6 bases from V and 2 bases from J, with 16 bases between. Germline-derived CDR1 and CDR2 are MNHNY and SVGAGI (reference sequence). This CDR3 contains 16 residues. PCR involved 60 Vbeta and 13 Jbeta primers. Clones were read by immunoSEQ multiplex PCR, and TCRdb kept only the in-frame ones, dropping some. The table has 120,000 or so clones, around 68% seen once. The sample comprised PBMCs. The sequence was collected from a man aged 35-49 years in good health and CMV-seropositive. This chain connects TRBV6-6 to TRBJ2-2; possible D gene TRBD2, 6 bases. The CDR3 DNA reads as TGTGCCAGCAGCTCGCTGAGTAGCGGTAACACCGGGGAGCTGTTTTTT. Its translation: CASSSLSSGNTGELFF.